A selection of T cell receptor beta chains follows, all from one sample in a study of cytomegalovirus exposure and HLA in healthy donors. The protocol was immunoSEQ multiplex PCR, while the TCRdb copy is restricted to in-frame clones and leaves out a portion. This sample yields 100,000 to 150,000 clones, of which 70% to 75% are seen a single time; under 8.5% belongs to the top ten. Sequenced: PBMCs. The origin of the receptors is a male donor in good health and CMV-seronegative. The CDR3 runs from the conserved cysteine through the conserved F or W. D genes are given only for firm matches. The listing skips clone size in some rows; elsewhere it reads once, few, many or a size class.

TRBV7-9	TRBD1	once	TRBJ1-2	TGTGCCAGCAGCTTAGGTACAGGGGAGTATGGCTACACCTTC	CASSLGTGEYGYTF
TRBV2	-	-	TRBJ2-5	TGTGCCAGCAAGGGGACTGCTGTAGAGACCCAGTACTTC	CASKGTAVETQYF
TRBV6-5	-	-	TRBJ2-1	TGTGCCAGCAGTTACTCGAATAGGGGGTCGGGGGAGCAGTTCTTC	CASSYSNRGSGEQFF
TRBV4-2	TRBD1	-	TRBJ2-2	TGTGCCAGCAGCCCCACAGGGGGCAAGGCCGGGGAGCTGTTTTTT	CASSPTGGKAGELFF
TRBV4-1	TRBD2	-	TRBJ2-2	TGCGCCAGCAGCCAGACCGGGACTAGCCTAGCGTCTGGGGAGCTGTTTTTT	CASSQTGTSLASGELFF
TRBV6-5	TRBD2	-	TRBJ2-1	TGTGCCAGCAGTTACTCTGGGGGAGGGATCTACAATGAGCAGTTCTTC	CASSYSGGGIYNEQFF
TRBV19	TRBD2	-	TRBJ2-7	TGTGCCTTTACCGCGAGGAGACTAGACACCGGGAGGGCTCCCTACGAGCAGTACTTC	CAFTARRLDTGRAPYEQYF
TRBV7-2	TRBD1	-	TRBJ1-2	TGTGCCAGCAGCCCCGACAGGGTAGTTCCGACTAACTATGGCTACACCTTC	CASSPDRVVPTNYGYTF
TRBV4-3	-	-	TRBJ2-7	TGCGCCAGCAGCCAAGACCAGTTCGTATACGAGCAGTACTTC	CASSQDQFVYEQYF
TRBV7-6	TRBD2	-	TRBJ2-3	TGTGCCAGCAGCCCACTAGCGGGGGGTGGTACGCAGTATTTT	CASSPLAGGGTQYF
TRBV5-6	-	-	TRBJ1-5	TGTGCCAGCAGCTCCTCCGACACCAGCAATCAGCCCCAGCATTTT	CASSSSDTSNQPQHF
TRBV19	TRBD2	-	TRBJ2-1	TGTGCCAGTAGCGGGGGGGCCCCCTACAATGAGCAGTTCTTC	CASSGGAPYNEQFF
TRBV6-5	-	-	TRBJ2-7	TGTGCCAGCAGTTACTCTGCATCCTACGAGCAGTACTTC	CASSYSASYEQYF
TRBV29-1	-	once	TRBJ2-5	TGCAGCGTTGCCGAGTTGGAGACCCAGTACTTC	CSVAELETQYF
TRBV5-1	TRBD1	-	TRBJ2-2	TGCGCCAGCAGCTTACCGGGACAGGGGGCTATAAACACCGGGGAGCTGTTTTTT	CASSLPGQGAINTGELFF
TRBV21-1	-	-	TRBJ2-7	TGTGCCAGCAGCTCACAGGGAGACAGGGGTGGCTACGAGCAGTACTTC	CASSSQGDRGGYEQYF
TRBV5-1	TRBD1	-	TRBJ1-3	TGCGCCAGCAGCTTATCACAGGGGGCTGGAAACACCATATATTTT	CASSLSQGAGNTIYF
TRBV4-1	TRBD2	-	TRBJ2-2	TGCGCCAGCAGCCATCACCTAGCGGGAGTCCCCACCGGGGAGCTGTTTTTT	CASSHHLAGVPTGELFF
TRBV5-6	-	-	TRBJ1-2	TGTGCCAGCAGCTCTCCCGGGGTCCCGGTCGGCTACACCTTC	CASSSPGVPVGYTF
TRBV7-2	TRBD1	once	TRBJ2-5	TGTGCCAGTGATGAGACAGGGGGTTGGGCCCAGTACTTC	CASDETGGWAQYF
TRBV4-3	-	-	TRBJ2-5	TGCGCCAGCAGCCAAGATCATCTTACAGGGACGGGAGAGACCCAGTACTTC	CASSQDHLTGTGETQYF
TRBV11-2	-	-	TRBJ2-1	TGTGCCTCCAAGAGGGCGGGAGAGCAGTTCTTC	CASKRAGEQFF
TRBV9	-	-	TRBJ1-1	TGTGCCAGCAGCGCCCTGGGCGGGGCTGGGGCTGAAGCTTTCTTT	CASSALGGAGAEAFF
TRBV27	TRBD2	-	TRBJ2-5	TGTGCCAGCAGTCCTAGCGGGGGGGCCGGAGAGACCCAGTACTTC	CASSPSGGAGETQYF
TRBV10-2	TRBD1	-	TRBJ2-7	TGCGCCAGCTCCCCGGGACAGGGGTACGACGAGCAGTACTTC	CASSPGQGYDEQYF
TRBV7-9	TRBD2	-	TRBJ2-1	TGTGCCAGCAGCTTAACTAGCGGGGGAAATGAGCAGTTCTTC	CASSLTSGGNEQFF
TRBV27	TRBD2	once	TRBJ2-7	TGTGCCAGCAGTCTCGGACTAGCGGGACCCTACGAGCAGTACTTC	CASSLGLAGPYEQYF
TRBV6-5	-	-	TRBJ1-1	TGTGCCTGTCGTGACAGGCTCCTCACTGAAGCTTTCTTT	CACRDRLLTEAFF
TRBV6-5	-	-	TRBJ2-7	TGTGCCAGCAGCCCCGGACTCCTTGGACCCTACGAGCAGTACTTC	CASSPGLLGPYEQYF
TRBV27	TRBD1	-	TRBJ1-5	TGTGCCAGCAGTTCGACAGGGAGTCAGCCCCAGCATTTT	CASSSTGSQPQHF
TRBV14	-	-	TRBJ2-5	TGTGCCAGCAGCTACTCCCAGGGACTGCCTCAAGAGACCCAGTACTTC	CASSYSQGLPQETQYF
TRBV2	-	-	TRBJ2-5	TGTGCCAGCAGCGGACGACAGGAGACCCAGTACTTC	CASSGRQETQYF
TRBV25-1	TRBD1	-	TRBJ2-4	TGTGCCAGCAGTGACCAAGGACAGGGATTAGCCAAAAACATTCAGTACTTC	CASSDQGQGLAKNIQYF
TRBV2	-	once	TRBJ2-6	TGTGCCAGCAGTGAATGGAGGGCCGGGGCCAACGTCCTGACTTTC	CASSEWRAGANVLTF
TRBV29-1	-	-	TRBJ1-1	TGCAGCGGCAGCCAAGTGACAGGCTACACTGAAGCTTTCTTT	CSGSQVTGYTEAFF